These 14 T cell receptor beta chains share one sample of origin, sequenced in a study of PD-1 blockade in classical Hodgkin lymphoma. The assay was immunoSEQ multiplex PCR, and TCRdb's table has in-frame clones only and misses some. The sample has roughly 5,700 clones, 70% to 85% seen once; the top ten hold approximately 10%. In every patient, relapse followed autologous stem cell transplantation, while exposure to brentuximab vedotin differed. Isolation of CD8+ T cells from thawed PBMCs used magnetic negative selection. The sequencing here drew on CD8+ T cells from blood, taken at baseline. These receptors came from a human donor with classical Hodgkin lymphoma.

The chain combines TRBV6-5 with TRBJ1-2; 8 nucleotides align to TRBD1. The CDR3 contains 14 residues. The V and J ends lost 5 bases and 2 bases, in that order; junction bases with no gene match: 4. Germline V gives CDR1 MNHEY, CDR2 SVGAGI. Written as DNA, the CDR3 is TGTGCCAGCAGTCAGACAGGGGTAAACTATGGCTACACCTTC. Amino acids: CASSQTGVNYGYTF.

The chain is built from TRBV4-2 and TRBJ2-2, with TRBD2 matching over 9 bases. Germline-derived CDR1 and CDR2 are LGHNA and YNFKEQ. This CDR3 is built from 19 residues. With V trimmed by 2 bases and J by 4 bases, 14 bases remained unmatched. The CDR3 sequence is CASSQKSARGGLLTGELFF. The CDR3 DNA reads TGTGCCAGCAGCCAAAAGTCTGCGCGGGGGGGCCTTCTCACCGGGGAGCTGTTTTTT.

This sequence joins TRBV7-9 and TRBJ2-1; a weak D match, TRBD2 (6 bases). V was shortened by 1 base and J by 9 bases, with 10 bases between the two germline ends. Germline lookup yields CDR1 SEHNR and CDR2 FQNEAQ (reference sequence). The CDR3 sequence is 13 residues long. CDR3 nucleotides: TGTGCCAGCAGCTTAGTGGAGGGAGGTGAGCAGTTCTTC. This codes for CASSLVEGGEQFF. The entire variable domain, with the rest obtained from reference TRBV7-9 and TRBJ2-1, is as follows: DTGVSQNPRHKITKRGQNVTFRCDPISEHNRLYWYRQTLGQGPEFLTYFQNEAQLEKSRLLSDRFSAERPKGSFSTLEIQRTEQGDSAMYLCASSLVEGGEQFFGPGTRLTVL.

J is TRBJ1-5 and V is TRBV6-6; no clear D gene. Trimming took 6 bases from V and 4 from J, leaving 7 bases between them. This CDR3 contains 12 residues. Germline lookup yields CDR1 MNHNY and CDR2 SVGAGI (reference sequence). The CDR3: CASRRENQPQHF. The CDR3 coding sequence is TGTGCCAGCAGAAGGGAGAATCAGCCCCAGCATTTT.

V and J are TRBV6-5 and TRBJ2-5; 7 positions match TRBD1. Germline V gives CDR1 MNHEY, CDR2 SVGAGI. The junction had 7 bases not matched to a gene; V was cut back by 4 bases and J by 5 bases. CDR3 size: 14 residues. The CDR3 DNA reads TGTGCCAGCAGTTTCACACAGGGGCGGGAGACCCAGTACTTC. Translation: CASSFTQGRETQYF.

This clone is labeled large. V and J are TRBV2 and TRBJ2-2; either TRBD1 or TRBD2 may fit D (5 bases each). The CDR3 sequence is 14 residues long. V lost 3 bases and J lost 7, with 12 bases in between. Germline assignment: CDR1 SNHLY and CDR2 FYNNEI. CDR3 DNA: TGTGCCAGCAGTGACAGGGCTAGCCTCGGGGAGCTGTTTTTT. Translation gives CASSDRASLGELFF.

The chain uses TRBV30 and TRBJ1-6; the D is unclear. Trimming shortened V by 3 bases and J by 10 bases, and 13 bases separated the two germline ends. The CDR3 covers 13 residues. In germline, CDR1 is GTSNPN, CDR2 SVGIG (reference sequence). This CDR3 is CAWRDGGFSPLHF. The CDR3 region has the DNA TGTGCCTGGAGAGACGGAGGGTTCTCACCCCTCCACTTT.

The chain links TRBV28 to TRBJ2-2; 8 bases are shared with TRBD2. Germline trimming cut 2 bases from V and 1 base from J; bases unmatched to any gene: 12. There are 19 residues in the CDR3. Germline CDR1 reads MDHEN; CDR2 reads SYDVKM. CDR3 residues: CASSLSVAGYRENTGELFF. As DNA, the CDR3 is TGTGCCAGCAGTTTAAGCGTAGCGGGGTACAGGGAGAACACCGGGGAGCTGTTTTTT. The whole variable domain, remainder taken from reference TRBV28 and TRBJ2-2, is DVKVTQSSRYLVKRTGEKVFLECVQDMDHENMFWYRQDPGLGLRLIYFSYDVKMKEKGDIPEGYSVSREKKERFSLILESASTNQTSMYLCASSLSVAGYRENTGELFFGEGSRLTVL.

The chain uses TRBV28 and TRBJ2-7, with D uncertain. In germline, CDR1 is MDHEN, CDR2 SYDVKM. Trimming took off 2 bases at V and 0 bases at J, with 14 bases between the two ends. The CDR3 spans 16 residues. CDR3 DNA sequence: TGTGCCAGCAGTTTACGCGCCGGGCGGCGCTCCTACGAGCAGTACTTC. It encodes CASSLRAGRRSYEQYF.

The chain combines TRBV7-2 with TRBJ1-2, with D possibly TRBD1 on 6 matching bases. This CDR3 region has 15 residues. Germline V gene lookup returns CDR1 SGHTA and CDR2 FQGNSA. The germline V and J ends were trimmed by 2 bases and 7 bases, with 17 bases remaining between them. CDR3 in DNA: TGTGCCAGCAGCTTATCTCTCTCCGGACAGTTTGGCTACACCTTC. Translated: CASSLSLSGQFGYTF.

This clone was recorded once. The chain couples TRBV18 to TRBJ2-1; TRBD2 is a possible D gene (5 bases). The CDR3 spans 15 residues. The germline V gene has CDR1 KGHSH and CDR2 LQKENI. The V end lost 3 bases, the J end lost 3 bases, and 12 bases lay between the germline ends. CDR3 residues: CASSPPDSYYNEQFF. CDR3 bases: TGTGCCAGCTCACCGCCGGACTCCTACTACAATGAGCAGTTCTTC.

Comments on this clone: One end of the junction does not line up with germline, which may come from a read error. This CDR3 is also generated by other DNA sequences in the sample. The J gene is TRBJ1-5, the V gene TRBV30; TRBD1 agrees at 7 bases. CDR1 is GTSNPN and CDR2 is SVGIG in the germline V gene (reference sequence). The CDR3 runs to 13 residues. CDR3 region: CAWSGTGNQPQHF. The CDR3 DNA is TGTGCCTGGAGTGGGACAGGCAATCAGCCCCAGCACTTT.

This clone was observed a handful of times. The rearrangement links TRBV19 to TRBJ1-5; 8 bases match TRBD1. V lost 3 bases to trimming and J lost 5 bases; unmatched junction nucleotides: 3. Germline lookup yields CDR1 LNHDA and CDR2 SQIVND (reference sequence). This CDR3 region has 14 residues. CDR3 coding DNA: TGTGCCAGTAGTATCTGGACAGGGCATCAGCCCCAGCATTTT. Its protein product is CASSIWTGHQPQHF.

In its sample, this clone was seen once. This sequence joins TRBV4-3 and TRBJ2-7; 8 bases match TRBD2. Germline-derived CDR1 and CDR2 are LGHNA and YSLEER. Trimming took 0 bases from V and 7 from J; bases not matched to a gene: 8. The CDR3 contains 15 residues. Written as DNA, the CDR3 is TGCGCCAGCAGCCAAGACCGGGGGGGGTACGGGGAGCAGTACTTC. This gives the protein CASSQDRGGYGEQYF.